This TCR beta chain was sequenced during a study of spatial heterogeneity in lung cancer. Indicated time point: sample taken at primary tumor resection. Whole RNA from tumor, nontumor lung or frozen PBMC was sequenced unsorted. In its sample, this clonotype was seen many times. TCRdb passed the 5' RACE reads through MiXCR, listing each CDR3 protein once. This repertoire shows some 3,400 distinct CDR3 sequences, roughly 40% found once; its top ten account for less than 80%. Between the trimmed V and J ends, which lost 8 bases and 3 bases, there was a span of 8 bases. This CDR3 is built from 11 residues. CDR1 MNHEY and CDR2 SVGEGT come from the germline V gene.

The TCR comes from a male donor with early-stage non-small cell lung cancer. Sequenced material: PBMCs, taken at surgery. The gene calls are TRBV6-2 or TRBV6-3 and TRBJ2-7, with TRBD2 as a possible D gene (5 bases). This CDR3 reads CASSGSYEQYF. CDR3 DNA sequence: TGTGCCAGCTCTGGGAGCTACGAGCAGTACTTC.